This T cell receptor beta chain was documented in a study of immune evolution from preneoplasia to lung adenocarcinoma. Findings and limits, study-wide: Normal lung had highest clonality; later lesions appeared denser, more diverse. Normal lung had the highest top T cell clone frequencies.

As regards this clone: Its target is not known.

The data were produced by immunoSEQ multiplex PCR, yet TCRdb's version contains in-frame clones alone and is incomplete. Of approximately 11,000 clones in the sample, approximately 77% were seen once. The V end was cut by 2 bases, the J end by 7 bases, with 8 bases between. The germline gives CDR1 MDHEN, CDR2 SYDVKM. CDR3 size: 12 residues. Between the mid-2010s and the late 2010s, patients underwent resection in Japan or China. Histologic diagnosis was independently verified by two lung pathologists. The receptor was derived from a person aged 65-85 years with lung adenocarcinoma. Sequencing was performed on FFPE minimally invasive lung adenocarcinoma tissue. The chain uses TRBV28 and TRBJ1-2, with D possibly TRBD1 on 5 matching bases. CDR3 bases: TGTGCCAGCAGTTTAGAGCAGGGTGGCTACACCTTC. Translated: CASSLEQGGYTF.